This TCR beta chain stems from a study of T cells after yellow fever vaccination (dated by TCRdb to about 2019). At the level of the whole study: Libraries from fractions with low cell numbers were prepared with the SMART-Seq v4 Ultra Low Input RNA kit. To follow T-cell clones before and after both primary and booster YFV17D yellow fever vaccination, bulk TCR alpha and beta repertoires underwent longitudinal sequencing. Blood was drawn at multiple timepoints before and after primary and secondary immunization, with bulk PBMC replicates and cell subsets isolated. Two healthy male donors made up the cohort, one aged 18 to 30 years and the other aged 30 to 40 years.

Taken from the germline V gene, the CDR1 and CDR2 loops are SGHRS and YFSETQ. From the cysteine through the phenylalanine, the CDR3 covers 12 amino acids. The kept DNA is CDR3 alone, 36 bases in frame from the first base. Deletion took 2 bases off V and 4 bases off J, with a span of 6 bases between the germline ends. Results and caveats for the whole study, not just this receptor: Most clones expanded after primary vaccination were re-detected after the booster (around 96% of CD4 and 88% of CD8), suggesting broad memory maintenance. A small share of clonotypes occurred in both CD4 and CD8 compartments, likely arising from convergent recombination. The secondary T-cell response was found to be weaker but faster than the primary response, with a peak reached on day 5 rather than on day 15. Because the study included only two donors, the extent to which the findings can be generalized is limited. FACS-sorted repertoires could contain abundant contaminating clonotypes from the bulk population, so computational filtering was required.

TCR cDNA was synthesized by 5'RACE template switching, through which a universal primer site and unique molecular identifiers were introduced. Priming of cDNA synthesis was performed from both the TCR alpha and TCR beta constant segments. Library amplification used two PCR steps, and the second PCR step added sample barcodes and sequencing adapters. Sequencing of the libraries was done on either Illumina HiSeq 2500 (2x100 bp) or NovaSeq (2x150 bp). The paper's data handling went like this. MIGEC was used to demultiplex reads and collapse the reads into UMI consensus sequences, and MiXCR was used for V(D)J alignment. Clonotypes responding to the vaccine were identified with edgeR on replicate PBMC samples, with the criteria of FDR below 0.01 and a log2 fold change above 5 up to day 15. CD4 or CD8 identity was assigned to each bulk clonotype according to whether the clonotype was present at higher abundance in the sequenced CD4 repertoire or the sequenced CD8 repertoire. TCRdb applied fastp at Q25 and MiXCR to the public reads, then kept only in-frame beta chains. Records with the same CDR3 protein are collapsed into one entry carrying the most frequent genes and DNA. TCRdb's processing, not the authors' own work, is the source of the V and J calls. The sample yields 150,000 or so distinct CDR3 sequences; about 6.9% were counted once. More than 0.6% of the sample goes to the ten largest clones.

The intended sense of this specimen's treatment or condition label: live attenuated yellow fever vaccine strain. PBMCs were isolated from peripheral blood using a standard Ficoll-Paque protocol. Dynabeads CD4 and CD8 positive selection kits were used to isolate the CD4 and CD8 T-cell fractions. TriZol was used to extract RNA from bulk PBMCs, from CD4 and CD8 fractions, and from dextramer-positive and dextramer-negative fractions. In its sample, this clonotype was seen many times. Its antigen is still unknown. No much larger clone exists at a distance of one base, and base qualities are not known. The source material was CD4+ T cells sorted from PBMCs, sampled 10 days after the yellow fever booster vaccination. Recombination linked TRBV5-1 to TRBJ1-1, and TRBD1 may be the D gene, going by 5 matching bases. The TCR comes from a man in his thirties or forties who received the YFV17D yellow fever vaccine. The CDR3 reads CASSFQGTEAFF. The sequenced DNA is TGCGCCAGCAGCTTCCAGGGCACTGAAGCTTTCTTT.